Presented here are 27 T cell receptor beta chains from one specimen sequenced in a study of CD8 T cells in Susac syndrome. Random hexamers primed reverse transcription of about 0.45 to 1 ug RNA. TCRdb analysed the immunoSEQ multiplex PCR reads with MiXCR anew, one entry per CDR3 protein. The sample has around 81,000 distinct CDR3 sequences, about 93% seen once. Sequenced material: CD8+ T cells from PBMCs. Every receptor here comes from a human donor with Susac syndrome.

The chain recombines TRBV5-6 with TRBJ1-6; 7 bases line up with TRBD1. Trimming cost V 4 bases and J 9 bases; bases outside gene matches: 7. Germline values: CDR1 SGHDT, CDR2 YYEEEE. This CDR3 is built from 14 residues. The CDR3 bases are TGTGCCAGCAGCCGGGACAGTTTCAGTTCACCCCTCCACTTT. Protein: CASSRDSFSSPLHF.

The genes are TRBV4-3 and TRBJ1-5, with D unresolved. The ends were cut back, 0 bases at V and 1 base at J, with 7 bases in the middle. In germline, CDR1 is LGHNA, CDR2 YSLEER. This CDR3 spans 15 amino acids. DNA of the CDR3: TGCGCCAGCAGCCAAGATGAAGGAAGCAATCAGCCCCAGCATTTT. Encoded protein: CASSQDEGSNQPQHF.

V and J are TRBV27 and TRBJ1-1; possibly TRBD1 for D (6 bases). The CDR3 spans 11 residues. Germline CDR1 reads MNHEY; CDR2 reads SMNVEV (reference sequence). Trimming shortened V by 4 bases and J by 10 bases, and 10 bases separated the two germline ends. The CDR3 reads CASSSQGGAFF. The CDR3 DNA follows: TGTGCCAGCAGTTCACAGGGAGGAGCTTTCTTT.

This chain joins TRBV7-9 and TRBJ2-7, with 12 bases fitting TRBD2. V lost 4 bases to trimming and J lost 3 bases; unmatched junction nucleotides: 16. This CDR3 has 19 amino acids. The germline V gene has CDR1 SEHNR and CDR2 FQNEAQ (reference sequence). This CDR3 reads CASSSHPGLAGYDLYEQYF. The CDR3, as DNA: TGTGCCAGCAGCTCCCATCCGGGACTAGCGGGTTATGATCTCTACGAGCAGTACTTC.

The chain combines TRBV19 with TRBJ1-5; TRBD1 is a possible D gene (6 bases). V lost 8 bases, J lost 0 bases, and 23 bases lay in between. The CDR3 extends over 18 amino acids. Germline-derived CDR1 and CDR2 are LNHDA and SQIVND (reference sequence). Written as DNA, the CDR3 is TGTGCCAGTTCTGATTGGGAAAGGGGGAACCCTAGCAATCAGCCCCAGCATTTT. It codes for CASSDWERGNPSNQPQHF.

This clonotype was seen only once. The CDR3 bases are TGTGCCAGCAGCGTGAACGGGGGAAGCCGAAATGAGCAGTTCTTC. Encoded protein: CASSVNGGSRNEQFF. The V and J genes are TRBV9 and TRBJ2-1; TRBD2 is a possible D gene (6 bases). The CDR3 has 15 amino acids. The germline gives CDR1 SGDLS, CDR2 YYNGEE. The V and J ends lost 2 bases and 7 bases respectively, with 16 bases between them. Full variable domain (rest looked up from reference TRBV9 and TRBJ2-1): DSGVTQTPKHLITATGQRVTLRCSPRSGDLSVYWYQQSLDQGLQFLIQYYNGEERAKGNILERFSAQQFPDLHSELNLSSLELGDSALYFCASSVNGGSRNEQFFGPGTRLTVL.

This clonotype was counted between two and nine times. The rearrangement links TRBV30 to TRBJ1-1; the D is unclear. The CDR3 loop spans 13 amino acids. Germline CDR1 GTSNPN, CDR2 SVGIG (reference sequence). V gave up 0 bases and J gave up 2 bases, with 7 bases separating them. The CDR3 coding sequence is TGTGCCTGGAGTGTACTAGCCAACACTGAAGCTTTCTTT. It is translated as CAWSVLANTEAFF.

This chain joins TRBV15 and TRBJ2-2; D may be TRBD1 (6 bases). Germline lookup yields CDR1 LNHNV and CDR2 YYDKDF (reference sequence). The V and J ends lost 4 bases and 0 bases respectively, with 15 bases between them. This CDR3 has 17 residues. The chain's CDR3 is CATSKLMDSANTGELFF. In DNA form, the CDR3 reads TGTGCCACCAGCAAACTAATGGACAGCGCGAACACCGGGGAGCTGTTTTTT.

The V and J genes are TRBV5-4 and TRBJ2-5; a possible D gene is TRBD1 (5 bases). V lost 4 bases to trimming and J lost 5 bases, with 15 bases between them. There are 14 residues in the CDR3. Germline-derived CDR1 and CDR2 are SGHNT and YYREEE (reference sequence). The CDR3 bases are TGTGCCAGCAGCCACTTGTATGGGGCGGAGACCCAGTACTTC. This encodes CASSHLYGAETQYF. The whole variable domain, remainder taken from reference TRBV5-4 and TRBJ2-5, is ETGVTQSPTHLIKTRGQQVTLRCSSQSGHNTVSWYQQALGQGPQFIFQYYREEENGRGNFPPRFSGLQFPNYSSELNVNALELDDSALYLCASSHLYGAETQYFGPGTRLLVL.

The V and J genes are TRBV13 and TRBJ2-2, with 8 bases that match TRBD1. This CDR3 has 16 amino acids. J lost 6 bases, V lost 3 bases, and 9 bases had no gene match. The germline gives CDR1 PRHDT, CDR2 FYEKMQ (reference sequence). The CDR3 DNA sequence: TGTGCCAGCAGCTTCAAGCTTACAGGGGGTGCCGGGGAGCTGTTTTTT. This gives the protein CASSFKLTGGAGELFF.

The V gene is TRBV24-1, the J gene TRBJ2-1; no clear D gene. The germline V and J ends were trimmed by 3 bases and 1 base, with 15 bases remaining between them. CDR3 length equals 17 residues. Germline values: CDR1 KGHDR, CDR2 SFDVKD. The CDR3 reads CATSDPRAKASYNEQFF. The CDR3, as DNA: TGTGCCACCAGTGATCCCCGGGCGAAAGCTTCCTACAATGAGCAGTTCTTC.

The rearrangement uses TRBV7-9 and TRBJ2-5; D remains ambiguous. The CDR3 is made up of 14 amino acids. Trimming left V 6 bases short and J 6 bases short, with 17 bases between. Germline CDR1 SEHNR, CDR2 FQNEAQ (reference sequence). The CDR3 sequence: CASRLPSPDQTQYF. CDR3 coding DNA: TGTGCCAGCAGACTACCCAGCCCAGACCAGACCCAGTACTTC.

This rearrangement joins TRBV12-3 or TRBV12-4 to TRBJ2-1; 8 bases map to TRBD2. The CDR3 is made up of 13 amino acids. The ends lost 7 bases at V and 6 bases at J; junction bases unmatched: 5. CDR3 DNA sequence: TGTGCCAGCAAAGCGGGAGATGGCAATGAGCAGTTCTTC. Its protein is CASKAGDGNEQFF.

In DNA, the CDR3 is TGTGCCAGTAGTATAGCTGGGGACAGCACTGAAGCTTTCTTT. This gives the protein CASSIAGDSTEAFF. The rearrangement links TRBV19 to TRBJ1-1; 7 nucleotides align to TRBD1. Germline CDR1 is LNHDA and CDR2 is SQIVND (reference sequence). Losses at the gene ends were 1 base for V and 4 bases for J; bases not matched to a gene: 3. The CDR3 sequence is 14 residues long.

This clonotype appeared a few times. This chain links TRBV12-3 or TRBV12-4 with TRBJ2-7; 7 bases line up with TRBD2. The junction had 1 base not matched to a gene; V was cut back by 3 bases and J by 2 bases. The CDR3 consists of 13 residues. The CDR3 DNA sequence: TGTGCCAGCAGTTTGGGGGGGACCTACGAGCAGTACTTC. This encodes CASSLGGTYEQYF.

This chain uses TRBV6-4 with TRBJ1-1, with D possibly matching TRBD1 (5 bases). The CDR3 extends over 13 amino acids. V was shortened by 5 bases and J by 2 bases, with 9 bases between the two germline ends. Germline CDR1 is MRHNA and CDR2 is SNTAGT. CDR3 region: CASSQQANTEAFF. As DNA, the CDR3 is TGTGCCAGCAGTCAACAGGCAAACACTGAAGCTTTCTTT.

The chain combines TRBV2 with TRBJ2-1, with 7 bases identical to TRBD1. After removal of 2 bases from V and 4 bases from J, the junction contained 5 bases not matched to a gene. The CDR3 is 15 amino acids. Germline CDR1 is SNHLY and CDR2 is FYNNEI. The CDR3 DNA reads as TGTGCCAGCAGTGAATGGGGACAGAATTACAATGAGCAGTTCTTC. Its protein is CASSEWGQNYNEQFF.

This clonotype was seen just once. The chain recombines TRBV27 with TRBJ2-5; tentatively, D is TRBD2 (5 bases). This CDR3 contains 13 residues. V lost 0 bases, J lost 7 bases, and 9 bases lay in between. Germline V CDR1 and CDR2: MNHEY, SMNVEV (reference sequence). This CDR3 reads CASSLSSAGTQYF. The CDR3 nucleotides are TGTGCCAGCAGTTTATCTAGCGCGGGGACCCAGTACTTC.

The chain has TRBV30 and TRBJ2-2, with no clear D. From germline, CDR1 is GTSNPN and CDR2 SVGIG (reference sequence). V was shortened by 3 bases and J by 4 bases, with 9 bases between the two germline ends. This CDR3 spans 13 amino acids. This chain's CDR3 is CAWSKLGTGELFF. CDR3 coding DNA: TGTGCCTGGAGCAAGCTGGGCACCGGGGAGCTGTTTTTT.

V usage is TRBV29-1 and J usage is TRBJ2-7; D might be TRBD1 or TRBD2, each matching 5 bases. The length of the CDR3 is 13 residues. The germline V and J ends were trimmed by 4 bases and 2 bases, with 12 bases remaining between them. The germline V gene encodes CDR1 SQVTM and CDR2 ANQGSEA. CDR3 sequence reads: CSVAISGPYEQYF. CDR3 in DNA: TGCAGCGTTGCAATTTCGGGGCCCTACGAGCAGTACTTC.

The chain recombines TRBV5-1 with TRBJ2-1, with TRBD2 as a possible D gene (6 bases). The CDR3 loop spans 12 amino acids. V was shortened by 4 bases and J by 9 bases, with 11 bases between the two germline ends. Germline V gene sequence: CDR1 SGHRS, CDR2 YFSETQ. CDR3 in amino acids: CASSLKGGEQFF. CDR3 coding DNA: TGCGCCAGCAGCCTAAAGGGAGGTGAGCAGTTCTTC.

The chain links TRBV27 to TRBJ2-7; 9 bases align to TRBD1. CDR1 and CDR2 from the germline V gene are MNHEY and SMNVEV (reference sequence). The CDR3 length is 15 residues. J was trimmed by 3 bases and V by 5 bases; bases with no gene match: 8. CDR3 bases: TGTGCCAGCAGTCCATGGTGGGACAGGGACTACGAGCAGTACTTC. Protein sequence: CASSPWWDRDYEQYF.

V gene TRBV6-5 combines with J gene TRBJ1-1; D is perhaps TRBD1 (6 bases). Germline-derived CDR1 and CDR2 are MNHEY and SVGAGI. This CDR3 is built from 12 residues. Trimming removed 5 bases at V and 7 bases at J, with 11 bases between. The CDR3: CASSGTGYEAFF. CDR3 in DNA: TGTGCCAGCAGTGGCACAGGGTATGAAGCTTTCTTT.

V is TRBV3-1 and J is TRBJ2-7, with 11 nucleotides matching TRBD2. The CDR3 has 15 residues. After removal of 6 bases from V and 1 base from J, the junction contained 5 bases not matched to a gene. CDR1 is LGHDT, CDR2 YNNKEL, per germline (reference sequence). The chain's CDR3 is CASSRGLAVSYEQYF. CDR3 bases: TGTGCCAGCAGTCGGGGACTAGCGGTTTCCTACGAGCAGTACTTC.

The chain links TRBV4-3 to TRBJ2-7, with D perhaps matching TRBD2 (5 bases). CDR1 is LGHNA, CDR2 YSLEER, per germline. The CDR3 has 14 amino acids. The V end lost 0 bases, the J end lost 1 base, and 7 bases lay between the germline ends. The CDR3 DNA is TGCGCCAGCAGCCAAGACGGAGGATCCTACGAGCAGTACTTC. Translating it yields CASSQDGGSYEQYF.

The chain recombines TRBV24-1 with TRBJ2-2, with a tentative D call TRBD1 (5 bases). V dropped 4 bases and J dropped 9 bases, with 14 bases sitting between them. Germline V gene data show CDR1 as KGHDR and CDR2 as SFDVKD. The CDR3 consists of 14 residues. The CDR3 reads CATSDQGPGRELFF. The CDR3 bases are TGTGCCACCAGTGACCAAGGCCCAGGGAGGGAGCTGTTTTTT.

The V and J genes are TRBV20-1 and TRBJ2-3, with 10 bases identical to TRBD2. V lost 0 bases to trimming and J lost 4 bases; unmatched junction nucleotides: 7. The CDR3 has 16 residues. CDR1 and CDR2 from the germline V gene are DFQATT and SNEGSKA (reference sequence). The CDR3 is CSARDSSGGDSDTQYF. As DNA, the CDR3 is TGCAGTGCTAGAGATTCGAGCGGGGGGGACTCAGATACGCAGTATTTT.